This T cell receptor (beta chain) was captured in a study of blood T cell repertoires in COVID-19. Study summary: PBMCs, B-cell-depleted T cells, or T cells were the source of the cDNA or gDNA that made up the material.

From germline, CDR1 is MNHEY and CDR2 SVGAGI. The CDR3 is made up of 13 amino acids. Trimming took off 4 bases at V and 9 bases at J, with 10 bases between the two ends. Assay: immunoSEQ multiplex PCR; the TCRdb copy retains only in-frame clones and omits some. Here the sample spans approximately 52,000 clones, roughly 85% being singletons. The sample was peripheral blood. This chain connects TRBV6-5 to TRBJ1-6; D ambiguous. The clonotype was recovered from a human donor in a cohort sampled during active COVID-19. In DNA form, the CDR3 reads TGTGCCAGCAGTTTACCCGAGGGTTCACCCCTCCACTTT. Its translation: CASSLPEGSPLHF.